This TCR beta chain originates from a study of shared clonotypes between healthy human individuals. The length of the CDR3 is 14 residues. V was cut by 7 bases and J by 5 bases, with 17 bases left in between. Germline V gene lookup returns CDR1 SNHLY and CDR2 FYNNEI. Clones were sequenced by immunoSEQ multiplex PCR, and TCRdb holds only the in-frame ones, with some missing. The sample includes hundreds of thousands of clones, under 95% seen only once; the top ten take 24%. CD45RO negativity and positive selection for CCR7 defined naive CD8 cells, a population that excluded terminally differentiated effector memory CD45RA+ cells.

The sequence came from a man younger than 45 in good health. The rearrangement uses TRBV2 and TRBJ2-5, with D perhaps matching TRBD2 (6 bases). The source material was naive CD8+ T cells sorted from blood. DNA of the CDR3: TGTGCCAGCACCAGGAGGGACGCCCGGGAGACCCAGTACTTC. As protein: CASTRRDARETQYF.